This T cell receptor beta chain was captured by sequencing in a study of T cell responses to AZD1222 COVID-19 vaccine. Study-wide background: Second-dose schedules of about 4 or about 12 weeks were combined.

The CDR3 has 13 amino acids. V shed 3 bases, J shed 3 bases, and the junction held 2 bases outside the gene matches. Germline CDR1 and CDR2: SGHVS and FNYEAQ. Overall study results and limits: Seropositive at baseline were only a handful of AZD1222 recipients.

This clone has just one count. What it binds is unknown. Profiling relied on immunoSEQ multiplex PCR, and the TCRdb table lists in-frame clones only, not all of them. Among about 130,000 clones listed, 80% to 90% were seen once. The V call is TRBV7-6, the J call TRBJ2-7, with 7 nucleotides matching TRBD1. The sequence derives from an adult in good health. The sample was peripheral blood, taken on day 0 of AZD1222 vaccination. The CDR3 nucleotides are TGTGCCAGCAGCTTGACAGGGAACTACGAGCAGTACTTC. Amino acid sequence: CASSLTGNYEQYF.